This T cell receptor beta chain was sequenced during a study of T-cell reconstitution after alpha-beta-depleted transplantation in children. This clonotype was observed at least ten times. Preparation of the TCRbeta library involved a method that used unique molecular identifiers. MiXCR, applied by TCRdb to the PCR reads, yields one record per CDR3 protein. The sample includes about 22,000 distinct CDR3 sequences, roughly 11% of them seen just once. Trimming removed 5 bases from V and 5 bases from J; junction bases left unmatched: 8. The CDR3 loop spans 14 amino acids. The germline gives CDR1 DFQATT, CDR2 SNEGSKA (reference sequence).

This TCR was recovered from a human donor who donated a stem cell graft to a child with chronic granulomatous disease. The source was PBMCs from the stem cell graft donor, collected from the stem cell graft. The V call is TRBV20-1, the J call TRBJ2-2; TRBD2 aligns across 7 bases. Here the CDR3 reads CSARSLAATGELFF. CDR3 coding DNA: TGCAGTGCTCGCTCCCTAGCGGCTACCGGGGAGCTGTTTTTT.